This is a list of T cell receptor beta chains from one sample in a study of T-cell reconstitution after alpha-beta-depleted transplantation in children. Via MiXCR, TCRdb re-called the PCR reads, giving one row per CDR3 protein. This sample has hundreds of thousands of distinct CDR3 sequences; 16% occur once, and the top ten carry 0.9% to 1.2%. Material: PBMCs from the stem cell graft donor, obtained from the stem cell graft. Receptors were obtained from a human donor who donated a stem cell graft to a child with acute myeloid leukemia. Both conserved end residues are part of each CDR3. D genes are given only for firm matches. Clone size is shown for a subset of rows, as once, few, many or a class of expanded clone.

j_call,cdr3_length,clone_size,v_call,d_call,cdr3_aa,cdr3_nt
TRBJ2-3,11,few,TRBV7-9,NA,CASSLSRAQYF,TGTGCCAGCAGCCTCTCGAGGGCGCAGTATTTT
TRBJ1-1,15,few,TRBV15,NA,CATSRFPGQNTEAFF,TGTGCCACCAGCAGATTTCCGGGACAGAACACTGAAGCTTTCTTT
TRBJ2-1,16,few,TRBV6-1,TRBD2,CASSRTSGGANNEQFF,TGTGCCAGCAGCCGGACTAGCGGGGGGGCTAACAATGAGCAGTTCTTC
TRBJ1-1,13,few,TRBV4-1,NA,CASRPSGGTEAFF,TGCGCCAGCAGACCCTCGGGGGGGACTGAAGCTTTCTTT
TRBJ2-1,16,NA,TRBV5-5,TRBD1,CASSLVGTASYNEQFF,TGTGCCAGCAGCTTGGTCGGGACAGCCTCCTACAATGAGCAGTTCTTC
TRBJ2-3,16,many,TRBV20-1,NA,CSARDVLAASTDTQYF,TGCAGTGCTAGAGATGTCCTAGCCGCTAGCACAGATACGCAGTATTTT
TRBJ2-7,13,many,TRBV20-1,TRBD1,CSASRDRGHEQYF,TGCAGTGCTTCCCGGGACAGGGGCCACGAGCAGTACTTC
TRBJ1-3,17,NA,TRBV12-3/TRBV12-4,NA,CASSLPGARSSGNTIYF,TGTGCCAGCAGTTTACCAGGGGCCCGGAGCTCTGGAAACACCATATATTTT
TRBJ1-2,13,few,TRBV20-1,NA,CSAKDGGRGGYTF,TGCAGTGCTAAGGACGGCGGGCGAGGGGGCTACACCTTC
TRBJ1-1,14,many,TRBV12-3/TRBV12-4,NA,CASSLNRRGTEAFF,TGTGCCAGCAGTTTAAACAGGCGTGGAACTGAAGCTTTCTTT
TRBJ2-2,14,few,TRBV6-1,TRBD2,CAITRGGITGELFF,TGTGCCATTACTCGGGGGGGCATCACCGGGGAGCTGTTTTTT
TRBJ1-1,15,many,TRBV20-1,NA,CSAGPGSRGNTEAFF,TGCAGTGCTGGTCCAGGGTCTCGAGGAAACACTGAAGCTTTCTTT
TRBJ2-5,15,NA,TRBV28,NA,CASKHAGVMEETQYF,TGTGCCAGCAAACACGCAGGGGTTATGGAAGAGACCCAGTACTTC
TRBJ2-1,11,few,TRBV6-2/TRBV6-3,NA,CASSRGATWFF,TGTGCCAGCAGTCGCGGCGCCACCTGGTTCTTC
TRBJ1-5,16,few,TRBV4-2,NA,CASSQGIRDRNQPQHF,TGTGCCAGCAGCCAAGGAATCAGGGACCGCAATCAGCCCCAGCATTTT
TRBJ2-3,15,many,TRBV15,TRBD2,CATSSLAGATDTQYF,TGTGCCACCAGCAGTTTAGCGGGGGCCACAGATACGCAGTATTTT
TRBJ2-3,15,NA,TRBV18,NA,CASSLALDSRDTQYF,TGTGCCAGCTCCCTCGCCTTGGACAGTAGGGATACGCAGTATTTT
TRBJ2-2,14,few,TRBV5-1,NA,CASSGTGYPGELFF,TGCGCCAGCAGCGGAACAGGGTACCCCGGGGAGCTGTTTTTT
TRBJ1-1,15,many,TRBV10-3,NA,CAIRVSGGPNAEAFF,TGTGCCATCAGGGTGAGTGGGGGACCCAACGCTGAAGCTTTCTTT
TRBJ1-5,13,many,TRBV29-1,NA,CSAGGSGNQPQHF,TGCAGCGCGGGAGGATCGGGCAATCAGCCCCAGCATTTT
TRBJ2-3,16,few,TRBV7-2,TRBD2,CASSVGLAGGRDTQYF,TGTGCCAGCAGCGTCGGACTAGCGGGGGGGCGGGATACGCAGTATTTT
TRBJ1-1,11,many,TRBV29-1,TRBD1,CSADRGAEAFF,TGCAGCGCGGACAGGGGTGCTGAAGCTTTCTTT
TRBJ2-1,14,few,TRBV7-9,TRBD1,CAIPGTGPFNEQFF,TGTGCCATACCCGGGACAGGTCCTTTCAATGAGCAGTTCTTC
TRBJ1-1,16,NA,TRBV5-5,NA,CASSLTRGSEVAEAFF,TGTGCCAGCAGCTTGACAAGGGGTAGTGAGGTAGCTGAAGCTTTCTTT
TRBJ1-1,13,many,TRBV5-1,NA,CASSLEAITEAFF,TGCGCCAGCAGCTTGGAGGCGATCACTGAAGCTTTCTTT
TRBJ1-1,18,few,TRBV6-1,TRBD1,CASSVYGGTGNKNTEAFF,TGTGCCAGCAGTGTCTATGGGGGGACAGGGAATAAGAACACTGAAGCTTTCTTT
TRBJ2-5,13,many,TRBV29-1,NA,CSVEVRRQETQYF,TGCAGCGTTGAAGTCCGCCGTCAAGAGACCCAGTACTTC
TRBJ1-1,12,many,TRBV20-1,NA,CSARRGETEAFF,TGCAGTGCTAGGAGGGGTGAAACTGAAGCTTTCTTT
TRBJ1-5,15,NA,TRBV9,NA,CASSVQAGADQPQHF,TGTGCCAGCAGCGTACAGGCGGGGGCGGATCAGCCCCAGCATTTT
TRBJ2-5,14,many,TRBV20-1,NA,CSAMMEWSFEGQYF,TGCAGTGCTATGATGGAGTGGTCCTTTGAGGGCCAGTACTTC
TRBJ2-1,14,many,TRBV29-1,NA,CSVEALTGSNEQFF,TGCAGCGTTGAAGCCTTGACAGGTTCCAATGAGCAGTTCTTC
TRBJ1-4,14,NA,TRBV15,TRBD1,CATSRVTGGEKLFF,TGTGCCACCAGCAGAGTTACAGGGGGTGAAAAACTGTTTTTT
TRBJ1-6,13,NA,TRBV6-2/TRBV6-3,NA,CASGGQPLSPLHF,TGTGCCAGCGGAGGACAGCCTTTGAGTCCCCTCCACTTT
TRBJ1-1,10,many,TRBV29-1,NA,CSVVRGVAFF,TGCAGCGTTGTTAGAGGGGTAGCTTTCTTT
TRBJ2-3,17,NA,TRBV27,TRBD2,CASSRRRTAGGQDTQYF,TGTGCCAGCAGTCGCCGGAGAACGGCGGGGGGGCAAGATACGCAGTATTTT
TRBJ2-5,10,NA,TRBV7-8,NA,CASSLAPQYF,TGTGCCAGCAGCTTAGCCCCCCAGTACTTC
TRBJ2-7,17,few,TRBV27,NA,CASSLSFRDGTIYEQYF,TGTGCCAGCAGTTTATCTTTCCGGGACGGGACGATCTACGAGCAGTACTTC